This T cell receptor (beta chain) was identified in a study of early T cells in non-severe SARS-CoV-2 infection. MiXCR, run by TCRdb on the 5' RACE reads, gives a single entry per CDR3 protein. The table has about 76,000 distinct CDR3 sequences, around 15% seen once. A note on this clonotype: Given the absence of the conserved phenylalanine or tryptophan at the CDR3 end, a read error is likely.

CDR3 size: 14 residues. V trimming: 4 bases; J trimming: 2 bases; junction bases outside the gene matches: 3. From germline, CDR1 is SGHTA and CDR2 FQGTGA. The chain joins TRBV7-3 to TRBJ2-3, with 7 bases identical to TRBD1. What was sequenced was whole blood. The TCR originated in an adult who was a healthcare worker with PCR-confirmed SARS-CoV-2 infection or an uninfected control (not recorded which). For the CDR3, the DNA is TGTGCCAGCAGCTGGACAGGCCCCACAGATACGCAGTATTCT. Protein product: CASSWTGPTDTQYS.